This T cell receptor beta chain was sequenced during a study of T cell responses to AZD1222 COVID-19 vaccine. Study results and limitations: Mostly white British, mostly female donors; authors suggested clonal diversity may be underestimated. Samples come after the peak T cell response, not at day 14. Dominant CD4 TCR responses targeted spike regions 160-218 and 743-854.

About this clone: What it binds is not known.

Assay used: immunoSEQ multiplex PCR; TCRdb lists only in-frame clones, some missing. The table records fewer than 150,000 clones, around 93% of them present only once. J gave up 4 bases and V 5 bases, and 8 bases lay outside the gene matches. Germline lookup yields CDR1 MNHEY and CDR2 SMNVEV (reference sequence). CDR3 length equals 17 residues. The chain is built from TRBV27 and TRBJ2-1, with 13 bases matching TRBD2. This specimen consisted of peripheral blood, obtained 28 days after the second AZD1222 dose. This TCR derives from an adult who received the AZD1222 COVID-19 vaccine. CDR3 DNA: TGTGCCAGCAGTCCGACTAGCGGGAGGAGTGCTTACAATGAGCAGTTCTTC. Its protein is CASSPTSGRSAYNEQFF.